This record covers a single T cell receptor beta chain. The germline V gene encodes CDR1 MNHEY and CDR2 SVGAGI. CDR3 length equals 16 residues. The V end lost 4 bases, the J end lost 0 bases, and 15 bases lay between the germline ends. The protocol was immunoSEQ multiplex PCR, while the TCRdb copy is restricted to in-frame clones and leaves out a portion. The sample includes 90,000 to 150,000 clones, approximately 93% of them seen just once. The data stem from a study of control samples from healthy donors and cancer patients. The V call is TRBV6-5, the J call TRBJ1-2; D gene uncertain. Sequencing was done on a sample of blood. This clonotype was obtained from a woman under 30 in good health. The CDR3 DNA sequence: TGTGCCAGCAGTTTCAGAGGTTCCCGAACTAACTATGGCTACACCTTC. This codes for CASSFRGSRTNYGYTF.